The rows below give T cell receptor beta chains drawn from one sample of a study of blood T cells in healthy people across ages. MiXCR was run by TCRdb on the 5' RACE reads, yielding one entry per CDR3 protein. The table lists about 1.4 million distinct CDR3 sequences, approximately 59% of them singletons, with 6.7% in the top ten. The sequenced sample was blood. All receptors come from a man aged 18 to 29 in good health. Each CDR3 is given with its conserved first and last residue. The D gene is left open where the match is weak. Clone size appears in some rows only: once, few, many, or a class for an expanded clone.

v_call	clone_size	d_call	j_call	cdr3_nt	cdr3_aa
TRBV10-3	few	-	TRBJ2-3	TGTGCCATCACCAGGGACGTGAGACGGGCTGGAGATACGCAGTATTTT	CAITRDVRRAGDTQYF
TRBV14	-	-	TRBJ2-1	TGTGCCAGCAGCCCCGTGAGGGCTTCCTACAATGAGCAGTTCTTC	CASSPVRASYNEQFF
TRBV28	-	TRBD1	TRBJ2-7	TGTGCCAGCAGTTGGCAGGGGGCCGACGAGCAGTACTTC	CASSWQGADEQYF
TRBV20-1	few	-	TRBJ2-7	TGCAGTGCTAGTGCGCCCGAGGGCGGCCTCGAGCAGTACTTC	CSASAPEGGLEQYF
TRBV4-2	-	TRBD2	TRBJ2-1	TGTGCCAGCGGCCGGGGGGGGCCCGATGAGCAGTTCTTC	CASGRGGPDEQFF
TRBV3-1	-	TRBD2	TRBJ2-1	TGTGCCAGCAGCCAAGATCCAGACTTGGGACTAGAGATTCTTGTATGTGAGCAGTTCTTC	CASSQDPDLGLEILVCEQFF
TRBV6-6	-	TRBD1	TRBJ2-5	TGTGCCAGCAGTGACAGGGACAGGGGGGAACCGGAGACCCAGTACTTC	CASSDRDRGEPETQYF
TRBV2	-	TRBD1	TRBJ1-4	TGTGCCAGCAGGACAGGGGTTGAAAAACTGTTTTTT	CASRTGVEKLFF
TRBV29-1	few	-	TRBJ2-1	TGCAGCGTTGATCGGAACACCAATGAGCAGTTCTTC	CSVDRNTNEQFF
TRBV7-2	-	TRBD1	TRBJ2-5	TGTGCCAGCAGCTCAGGGGGCACAGTCCAAGAGACCCAGTACTTC	CASSSGGTVQETQYF
TRBV7-6	-	-	TRBJ2-7	TGTGCCAGCAGCCCAGCCGGGAACTTCTACGAGCAGTACTTC	CASSPAGNFYEQYF
TRBV11-2	-	-	TRBJ1-1	TGTGCCAGCAGCTCGGACGGAATGAACACTGAAGCTTTCTTT	CASSSDGMNTEAFF
TRBV4-1	few	-	TRBJ1-4	TGCGCCAGCAGCCGAGTTAGGACCGATGAAAAACTGTTTTTT	CASSRVRTDEKLFF
TRBV27	many	-	TRBJ2-3	TGTGCCAGCTTAAATCTGGGGACGGCAGCAGATACGCAGTATTTT	CASLNLGTAADTQYF
TRBV6-5	few	-	TRBJ2-7	TGTGCCAGCAGTTACTCCATTGGGCCGGGGGTCCCCTGGAGCTCCTACGAGCAGTACTTC	CASSYSIGPGVPWSSYEQYF
TRBV29-1	-	-	TRBJ2-1	TGCAGCGTTGTCTTTGTAGAATCCTACAATGAGCAGTTCTTC	CSVVFVESYNEQFF
TRBV20-1	-	-	TRBJ2-7	TGCAGTGCTAGAGATAATGAGCAGTACTTC	CSARDNEQYF
TRBV12-3/TRBV12-4	-	-	TRBJ1-1	TGTGCCAGCAGTTTCGGGGAGGGCGCGGGCACTGAAGCTTTCTTT	CASSFGEGAGTEAFF
TRBV24-1	-	-	TRBJ2-3	TGTGCCACCAGTGATGAACTAGGGGCGGACACAGATACGCAGTATTTT	CATSDELGADTDTQYF
TRBV6-5	-	-	TRBJ2-7	TGTGCCAGCAGTTACCTAGAGAACTACGAGCAGTACTTC	CASSYLENYEQYF
TRBV7-9	-	-	TRBJ2-6	TGTGCCAGCAGCTTACAGGGACGTGGGGCCAACGTCCTGACTTTC	CASSLQGRGANVLTF
TRBV27	few	-	TRBJ2-3	TGTGCCAGCAGTCTCGGGATCTTCACAGATACGCAGTATTTT	CASSLGIFTDTQYF
TRBV20-1	-	-	TRBJ2-1	TGCAGTGCTAGAGATCGCAGGTCCGGGGTCTCCTACAATGAGCAGTTCTTC	CSARDRRSGVSYNEQFF
TRBV4-2	few	TRBD2	TRBJ2-1	TGTGCCAGCAGCCAAGAAGCTAGCGGGAGAATGCCCTACAATGAGCAGTTCTTC	CASSQEASGRMPYNEQFF
TRBV20-1	few	-	TRBJ2-7	TGCAGTGCCCAGAGGGGTCGTGAGCAGTACTTC	CSAQRGREQYF
TRBV20-1	few	-	TRBJ1-2	TGCAGTGTTAGGGGAGGCTACACCTTC	CSVRGGYTF
TRBV6-2/TRBV6-3	-	-	TRBJ2-7	TGTGCCAGCAGTTACTCTCTAGTTAGGAGCTCCTACGAGCAGTACTTC	CASSYSLVRSSYEQYF
TRBV7-2	-	TRBD1	TRBJ1-5	TGTGCCAGCAGTTATACCGGGACAGGGCCTCAGCCCCAGCATTTT	CASSYTGTGPQPQHF
TRBV27	-	TRBD1	TRBJ2-3	TGTGCCAGCAGTTTAGGTGGGACAGGGATAGATACGCAGTATTTT	CASSLGGTGIDTQYF
TRBV19	-	TRBD1	TRBJ2-1	TGTGCCAGTAAGCAACCGGGACAGGGCCACAATGAGCAGTTCTTC	CASKQPGQGHNEQFF
TRBV7-8	-	TRBD2	TRBJ2-7	TGTGCCAGCAGCTTAGTTGCGGGGGGCACCTACGAGCAGTACTTC	CASSLVAGGTYEQYF
TRBV25-1	many	TRBD2	TRBJ2-3	TGTGCCAGCAGTGACCTCTTAGCGGGGGATACAGATACGCAGTATTTT	CASSDLLAGDTDTQYF
TRBV6-5	-	TRBD1	TRBJ2-7	TGTGCCAGCAGTTACTCGGGATCCTCCGGGACAGCCTTCTACGAGCAGTACTTC	CASSYSGSSGTAFYEQYF
TRBV2	-	-	TRBJ2-7	TGCGCCAGCAGTGAGTTCAAGGGCGAGCAGTACTTC	CASSEFKGEQYF
TRBV11-2	-	TRBD1	TRBJ2-4	TGTGCCAGCAGCCCTATGACGGATGACCAGGGGGAGCAGTACTTC	CASSPMTDDQGEQYF